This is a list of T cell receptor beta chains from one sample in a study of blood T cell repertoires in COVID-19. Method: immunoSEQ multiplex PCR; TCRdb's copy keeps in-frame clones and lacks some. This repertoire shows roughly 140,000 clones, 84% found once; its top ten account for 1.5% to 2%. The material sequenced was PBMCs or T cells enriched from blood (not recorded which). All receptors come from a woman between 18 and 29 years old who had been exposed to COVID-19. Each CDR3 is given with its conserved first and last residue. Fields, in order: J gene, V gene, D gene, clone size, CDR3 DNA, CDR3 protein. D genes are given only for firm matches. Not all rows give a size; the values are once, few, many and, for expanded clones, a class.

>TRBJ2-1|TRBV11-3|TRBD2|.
TGTGCCAGCAGCTACCTCGGTGCCACTAGCGGCCTGAATGAGCAGTTCTTC
CASSYLGATSGLNEQFF
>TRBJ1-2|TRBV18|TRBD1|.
TGTGCCAGCTCACCACCGGGACAGAGGCTTTCTTACACCTTC
CASSPPGQRLSYTF
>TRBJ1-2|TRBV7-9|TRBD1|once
TGTGCCAGCAACAATAGAGTACAGGGGAGTCGTGATGGCTACACCTTC
CASNNRVQGSRDGYTF
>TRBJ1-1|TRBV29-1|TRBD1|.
TGCAGCGTTGAAATAGGGGGCTTCACTGAAGCTTTCTTT
CSVEIGGFTEAFF
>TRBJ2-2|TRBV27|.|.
TGTGCCAGCAGTTTAATCGTTTCCGGGGAGCTGTTTTTT
CASSLIVSGELFF
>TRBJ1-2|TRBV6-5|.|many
TGTGCCAGCAGGATGGACAGAAACTATGGCTACACCTTC
CASRMDRNYGYTF
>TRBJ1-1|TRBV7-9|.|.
TGTGCCAGCAGCTTCCCCGGGGGGGTGGACACTGAAGCTTTCTTT
CASSFPGGVDTEAFF
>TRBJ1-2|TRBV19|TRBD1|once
TGTGCCAGTAGTCCGCGGACAGGGGGCCCCTATGGCTACACCTTC
CASSPRTGGPYGYTF
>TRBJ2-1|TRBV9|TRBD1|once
TGTGCCAGCAGCGTAGCGGGACAGCAACGAAATGAGCAGTTCTTC
CASSVAGQQRNEQFF
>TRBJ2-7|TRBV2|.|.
TGTGCCAGCAGGCCGACAGTGAGCTCCTACGAGCAGTACTTC
CASRPTVSSYEQYF
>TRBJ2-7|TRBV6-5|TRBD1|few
TGTGCCAGCAGTTATCGGGGACAGGGAACCTACGAGCAGTACTTC
CASSYRGQGTYEQYF
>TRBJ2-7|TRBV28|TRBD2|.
TGTGCCAGCAGTCTGCTAGCGGGAGTTTACGAGCAGTACTTC
CASSLLAGVYEQYF
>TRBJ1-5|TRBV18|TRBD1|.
TGTGCCAGCTCACCCTCGACAGGGGGGTACCAGCCCCAGCATTTT
CASSPSTGGYQPQHF
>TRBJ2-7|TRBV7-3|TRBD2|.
TGTGCCAGCAGCTTAAATCCAAACCTGGGAGGGCCTGGAGGCGAGCAGTACTTC
CASSLNPNLGGPGGEQYF
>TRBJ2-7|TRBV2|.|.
TGTGCCAGCAGGGCCTCCTACGAGCAGTACTTC
CASRASYEQYF
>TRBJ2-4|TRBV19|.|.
TGTGCCAGCGCCACAATACAGGGTTCAGGGAACATTCAGTACTTC
CASATIQGSGNIQYF
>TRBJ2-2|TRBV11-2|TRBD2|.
TGTGCCAGCAGCTTAGGCGGTTCAGCGGGAGTGGTCGGGGAGCTGTTTTTT
CASSLGGSAGVVGELFF
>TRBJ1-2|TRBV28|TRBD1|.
TGTGCCAGCAGTTCAAAGGGGGCGGCCCCCTATGGCTACACCTTC
CASSSKGAAPYGYTF
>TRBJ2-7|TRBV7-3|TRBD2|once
TGTGCCAGCAGCTTAAATCTATGGGATCGGGAGGGGACCTACGAGCAGTACTTC
CASSLNLWDREGTYEQYF
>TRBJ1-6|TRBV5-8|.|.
TGTGCCAGCAGCCAAGCCCGGAGCTCCTATAATTCACCCCTCCACTTT
CASSQARSSYNSPLHF
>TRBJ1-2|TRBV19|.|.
TGTGCCAGTAGTATAGAGGGGAGGACTAACTATGGCTACACCTTC
CASSIEGRTNYGYTF
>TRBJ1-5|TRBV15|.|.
TGTGCCACCAGCAGAGGCGGGGCAGGTCAGCCCCAGCATTTT
CATSRGGAGQPQHF
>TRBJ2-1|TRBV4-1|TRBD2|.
TGCGCCAGCAGCCAGGATTCTAGCGGGTTAGAGCAGTTCTTC
CASSQDSSGLEQFF
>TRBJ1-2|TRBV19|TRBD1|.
TGTGCCAGTAGTCAGGACAGGTTCTATGGCTACACCTTC
CASSQDRFYGYTF
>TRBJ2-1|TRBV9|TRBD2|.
TGTGCCAGCAGCGTTGGACTAGCGGGTGGAGGGAGCTCCTACAATGAGCAGTTCTTC
CASSVGLAGGGSSYNEQFF
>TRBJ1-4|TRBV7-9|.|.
TGTGCCAGCAGGGAGGTTGCAACTAATGAAAAACTGTTTTTT
CASREVATNEKLFF
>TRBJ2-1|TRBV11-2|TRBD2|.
TGTGCCAGCCGCTGGGGGATTCGGCGGGAGGTCTACAATGAGCAGTTCTTC
CASRWGIRREVYNEQFF
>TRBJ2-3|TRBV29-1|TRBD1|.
TGCAGCCTAAAAGGGACAGGGTGGGGTGATACGCAGTATTTT
CSLKGTGWGDTQYF
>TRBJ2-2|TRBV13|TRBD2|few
TGTGCCAGCAGCCACGGGACTAGCGGCACCGGGGAGCTGTTTTTT
CASSHGTSGTGELFF
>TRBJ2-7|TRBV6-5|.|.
TGTGCCAGCAGCCGTGACAGGGCGGGATACGAGCAGTACTTC
CASSRDRAGYEQYF
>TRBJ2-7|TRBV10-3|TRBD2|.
TGTGCCATCAGTGCTAGCGGAGCCTCTTACGAGCAGTACTTC
CAISASGASYEQYF
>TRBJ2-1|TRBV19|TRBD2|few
TGTGCCAGTAGTACCCAAGCGGGAAGCTACAATGAGCAGTTCTTC
CASSTQAGSYNEQFF
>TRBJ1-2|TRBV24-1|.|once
TGTGCCACCAGTGATCCTTTAGAGGGCTACACCTTC
CATSDPLEGYTF
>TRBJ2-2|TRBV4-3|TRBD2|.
TGCGCCAGCAGCCAAGATCAGTTCATAGCGGGAGGACGAACCGGGGAGCTGTTTTTT
CASSQDQFIAGGRTGELFF
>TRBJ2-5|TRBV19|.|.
TGTGCCAGTAGTCGCAGGGGCGGAGAGACCCAGTACTTC
CASSRRGGETQYF
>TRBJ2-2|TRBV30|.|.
TGTGCCTGGAGACCGGGAACCACGAACACCGGGGAGCTGTTTTTT
CAWRPGTTNTGELFF
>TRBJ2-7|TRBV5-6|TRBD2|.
TGTGCCAGCAGCTTACCACTAGCGGGAGATGATGGGGAGCAGTACTTC
CASSLPLAGDDGEQYF
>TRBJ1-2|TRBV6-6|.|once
TGTGCCAGCAGTTACTCCCGGGGTTACTATGGCTACACCTTC
CASSYSRGYYGYTF
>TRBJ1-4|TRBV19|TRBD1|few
TGTGCCAGTAGACAGGGGGCTATCAATGAAAAACTGTTTTTT
CASRQGAINEKLFF
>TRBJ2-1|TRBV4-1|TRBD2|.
TGCGCCAGCAGCCAAGGGACTAGCGGACGGAATTACAATGAGCAGTTCTTC
CASSQGTSGRNYNEQFF
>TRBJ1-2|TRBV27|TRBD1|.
TGTGCCAGCAGTTCAGGGACAGGCTCGGATGGTGGCTACACCTTC
CASSSGTGSDGGYTF
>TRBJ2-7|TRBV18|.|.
TGTGCCAGCTCACCCTCCTTCGGGAGTTCCTACGAGCAGTACTTC
CASSPSFGSSYEQYF